The 22 T cell receptor beta chains below come from one sample, sequenced in a study of blood T cell repertoires in COVID-19. Sequencing used immunoSEQ multiplex PCR; TCRdb keeps in-frame clones, though not all of them. This sample has tens of thousands of clones, with 79% found just once. The sample taken for sequencing was peripheral blood. All receptors come from an elderly woman with active or convalescent COVID-19.

The rearrangement links TRBV28 to TRBJ2-1; 8 bases match TRBD1. This CDR3 comprises 16 residues. V was pared by 6 bases and J by 3 bases, with 10 bases of the junction left unmatched. CDR1 is MDHEN, CDR2 SYDVKM, per germline. The CDR3 loop reads CASSPWTGLYYNEQFF. The CDR3 coding sequence is TGTGCCAGCAGCCCATGGACAGGGCTTTACTACAATGAGCAGTTCTTC. Complete variable domain (other parts from reference TRBV28 and TRBJ2-1): DVKVTQSSRYLVKRTGEKVFLECVQDMDHENMFWYRQDPGLGLRLIYFSYDVKMKEKGDIPEGYSVSREKKERFSLILESASTNQTSMYLCASSPWTGLYYNEQFFGPGTRLTVL.

This clone was picked up one time. V is TRBV7-9 and J is TRBJ1-1; tentative D call: TRBD1 (6 bases). The ends were cut back, 3 bases at V and 4 bases at J, with 15 bases in the middle. The CDR3 consists of 15 residues. Germline loops: CDR1 SEHNR, CDR2 FQNEAQ (reference sequence). The CDR3: CASSFGGARVTEAFF. DNA of the CDR3: TGTGCCAGCAGCTTCGGGGGGGCGCGGGTCACTGAAGCTTTCTTT.

This chain joins TRBV19 and TRBJ1-1; tentative D call: TRBD1 (6 bases). Germline CDR1 and CDR2: LNHDA and SQIVND (reference sequence). Trimming took 5 bases from V and 10 from J, leaving 17 bases between them. The CDR3 consists of 13 residues. The CDR3 nucleotides are TGTGCCAGTAGTCCTCGACCAGGGACAACAGCTTTCTTT. It yields the protein CASSPRPGTTAFF.

The chain carries TRBV4-3 and TRBJ2-5, with 7 bases aligning to TRBD1. The germline CDR1 and CDR2 sequences are LGHNA and YSLEER. J lost 2 bases, V lost 2 bases, and 14 bases had no gene match. The CDR3 is 18 residues long. CDR3 nucleotides: TGCGCCAGCAGCCAAAACAATAGAGGGGGCGCTGGGCAAGAGACCCAGTACTTC. Its protein is CASSQNNRGGAGQETQYF.

The rearrangement uses TRBV5-4 and TRBJ2-5; 11 positions agree with TRBD1. This CDR3 contains 17 residues. The trim removed 3 bases at V and 2 bases at J, leaving 9 bases unmatched. Germline CDR1 SGHNT, CDR2 YYREEE (reference sequence). CDR3 protein: CASSWRTGGIGQETQYF. CDR3 in DNA: TGTGCCAGCAGCTGGAGGACAGGGGGCATCGGGCAAGAGACCCAGTACTTC.

The rearrangement links TRBV6-5 to TRBJ1-2; no reliable D call. V was cut by 0 bases and J by 4 bases, with 6 bases left in between. Germline values: CDR1 MNHEY, CDR2 SVGAGI. The CDR3 sequence is 13 residues long. The CDR3: CASSYSGSYGYTF. The DNA for the CDR3 is TGTGCCAGCAGTTACTCGGGCAGCTATGGCTACACCTTC.

V gene TRBV28 combines with J gene TRBJ1-4, with a weak D call TRBD1 (5 bases). Germline lookup yields CDR1 MDHEN and CDR2 SYDVKM. Deletions cut 4 bases from V and 8 bases from J, with 11 bases between. The CDR3 is 13 amino acids. This CDR3 reads CASSWQGGEKLFF. DNA of the CDR3: TGTGCCAGCAGTTGGCAGGGAGGGGAAAAACTGTTTTTT.

The chain combines TRBV6-6 with TRBJ1-2; 7 bases are shared with TRBD1. V shed 3 bases and J 2 bases; nucleotides not matched to a gene: 6. This CDR3 spans 15 amino acids. Germline assignment: CDR1 MNHNY and CDR2 SVGAGI (reference sequence). CDR3 DNA: TGTGCCAGCAGTTATTGGGACAGAAAGAACTATGGCTACACCTTC. This sequence encodes CASSYWDRKNYGYTF.

The chain carries TRBV24-1 and TRBJ2-1; 7 bases are shared with TRBD2. Germline CDR1 KGHDR, CDR2 SFDVKD. V gave up 5 bases and J gave up 2 bases; unmatched junction bases: 5. The CDR3 length is 15 residues. CDR3 sequence reads: CATSAAGNTYNEQFF. Here the CDR3 DNA reads TGTGCCACCAGTGCAGCGGGGAACACCTACAATGAGCAGTTCTTC.

The chain couples TRBV28 to TRBJ2-7; 7 nucleotides match TRBD1. Germline CDR1 reads MDHEN; CDR2 reads SYDVKM. CDR3 length: 13 residues. V was clipped by 9 bases and J by 3 bases; unmatched bases: 8. The CDR3 nucleotides read TGTGCCAGTCACCCGGGACAGCACTACGAGCAGTACTTC. Its protein product is CASHPGQHYEQYF. Filled out from reference TRBV28 and TRBJ2-7, the complete variable domain reads DVKVTQSSRYLVKRTGEKVFLECVQDMDHENMFWYRQDPGLGLRLIYFSYDVKMKEKGDIPEGYSVSREKKERFSLILESASTNQTSMYLCASHPGQHYEQYFGPGTRLTVT.

The chain links TRBV27 to TRBJ1-4, with TRBD1 matching over 7 bases. The CDR3 is made up of 16 amino acids. The germline CDR1 and CDR2 sequences are MNHEY and SMNVEV (reference sequence). The J segment lost 0 bases and the V segment lost 6 bases, leaving 7 bases of the junction unmatched. The CDR3 loop is CASSPTGLTTNEKLFF. The CDR3 DNA is TGTGCCAGCAGCCCGACAGGGCTAACAACTAATGAAAAACTGTTTTTT.

The rearrangement uses TRBV19 and TRBJ1-1, with D tentatively TRBD1 (6 bases). Germline lookup yields CDR1 LNHDA and CDR2 SQIVND (reference sequence). The CDR3 has 15 amino acids. The V end was cut by 4 bases, the J end by 4 bases, with 16 bases between. The CDR3 DNA follows: TGTGCCAGTAGTAAATCCCAGGGGATCGGCACTGAAGCTTTCTTT. This translates into CASSKSQGIGTEAFF.

V gene TRBV6-5 combines with J gene TRBJ1-6; 10 bases map to TRBD1. This CDR3 comprises 14 residues. The V and J ends lost 5 bases and 9 bases, in that order; junction bases with no gene match: 4. CDR1 is MNHEY and CDR2 is SVGAGI in the germline V gene. Here the CDR3 DNA reads TGTGCCAGCAGTCCGGGACAGGGGCTTTCACCCCTCCACTTT. It encodes CASSPGQGLSPLHF.

This sequence joins TRBV5-1 and TRBJ1-1; 8 bases are shared with TRBD1. This CDR3 region has 15 residues. V lost 5 bases and J lost 1; bases outside the gene matches: 7. The germline CDR1 and CDR2 sequences are SGHRS and YFSETQ. The CDR3 DNA reads as TGCGCCAGCAGAAAGACAGGGGTCTCGAACACTGAAGCTTTCTTT. It encodes CASRKTGVSNTEAFF.

This chain joins TRBV5-6 and TRBJ1-2; the D is unclear. The germline CDR1 and CDR2 sequences are SGHDT and YYEEEE. V dropped 1 base and J dropped 5 bases, with 9 bases sitting between them. The CDR3 extends over 13 amino acids. In DNA form, the CDR3 reads TGTGCCAGCAGCTTGTCCGCGGTATATGGCTACACCTTC. This translates into CASSLSAVYGYTF.

The chain carries TRBV4-3 and TRBJ2-1; the match to TRBD2 covers 7 bases. J was trimmed by 6 bases and V by 4 bases; bases with no gene match: 24. The CDR3 has 20 residues. Germline values: CDR1 LGHNA, CDR2 YSLEER. The CDR3 bases are TGCGCCAGCAGCCGCTACTGGGGCAGGGACCTTAGCGGGTCTGGCAATGAGCAGTTCTTC. It is translated as CASSRYWGRDLSGSGNEQFF.

This clone was observed a few times. J is TRBJ2-1 and V is TRBV19, with TRBD2 identical over 10 bases. CDR1 LNHDA and CDR2 SQIVND come from the germline V gene (reference sequence). The ends lost 3 bases at V and 5 bases at J; junction bases unmatched: 16. The CDR3 has 19 residues. CDR3 region: CASSIGRVRASGSNNEQFF. In nucleotides, the CDR3 is TGTGCCAGTAGTATCGGTCGAGTTCGAGCTAGCGGGAGCAACAATGAGCAGTTCTTC.

This chain joins TRBV7-8 and TRBJ1-1; no reliable D call. Trimming removed 5 bases at V and 4 bases at J, with 17 bases between. The germline CDR1 and CDR2 sequences are SGHVS and FQNEAQ. The CDR3 has 15 residues. The CDR3 protein is CASSVRQTGTTEAFF. DNA of the CDR3: TGTGCCAGCAGCGTTCGCCAGACGGGTACCACTGAAGCTTTCTTT.

V is TRBV14 and J is TRBJ2-5; a weak D match, TRBD1 (7 bases). The ends were cut back, 2 bases at V and 0 bases at J, with 13 bases in the middle. This CDR3 comprises 16 residues. The germline CDR1 and CDR2 sequences are SGHDN and FVKESK. DNA for the CDR3: TGTGCCAGCAGCCAATTGTCAGGGGGGTACCAAGAGACCCAGTACTTC. This sequence encodes CASSQLSGGYQETQYF.

This clone was seen only a few times. The chain uses TRBV7-2 and TRBJ1-1, with 8 positions matching TRBD1. Looked up from germline, CDR1 is SGHTA and CDR2 is FQGNSA. V shed 2 bases, J shed 1 base, and the junction held 6 bases outside the gene matches. The CDR3 consists of 16 residues. The CDR3 sequence: CASSLRLGQANTEAFF. CDR3 DNA: TGTGCCAGCAGCTTAAGGTTGGGACAGGCGAACACTGAAGCTTTCTTT.

This clone was picked up a small number of times. This chain links TRBV5-1 with TRBJ2-3, with TRBD2 as a possible D gene (6 bases). CDR3 length equals 14 residues. V was clipped by 1 base and J by 11 bases, with 17 bases between them. Germline-derived CDR1 and CDR2 are SGHRS and YFSETQ. CDR3 nucleotide sequence: TGCGCCAGCAGCTTGCTCCTCCGGGACGGGGGGCAGTATTTT. Translated: CASSLLLRDGGQYF. The full variable domain, completed using reference TRBV5-1 and TRBJ2-3, is KAGVTQTPRYLIKTRGQQVTLSCSPISGHRSVSWYQQTPGQGLQFLFEYFSETQRNKGNFPGRFSGRQFSNSRSEMNVSTLELGDSALYLCASSLLLRDGGQYFGPGTRLTVL.

The V gene is TRBV3-1 (or the pseudogene TRBV3-2), the J gene TRBJ1-6; D unresolved. V lost 4 bases and J lost 0, with 22 bases in between. The CDR3 length is 20 residues. From germline, CDR1 is LGHDT and CDR2 YNNKEL (reference sequence). CDR3 nucleotides: TGTGCCAGCAGCCTGGTCGGGGAGGGCTTCGCGAGCTCCTATAATTCACCCCTCCACTTT. Its protein is CASSLVGEGFASSYNSPLHF.